This entry is about one T cell receptor (beta chain). Its antigen is undetermined. CDR3 size: 13 residues. CDR1 is LNHDA, CDR2 SQIVND, per germline (reference sequence). Germline trimming cut 4 bases from V and 7 bases from J; bases unmatched to any gene: 5. The data belong to a study of cytomegalovirus exposure and HLA in healthy donors. Study-level background: Genetic ancestry analysis placed around four fifths of the 300 to 400 donors that were genotyped in the Caucasian-associated cluster. Findings of the study overall: An analysis was carried out later, and it reportedly showed fewer N-insertions in an Asian-associated ancestry cluster than the approximately 660-donor mean.

13 Jbeta primers and 60 Vbeta primers were used for the PCR. Produced via immunoSEQ multiplex PCR; TCRdb's table is partial and in-frame only. The sample holds tens of thousands of clones; 65% to 90% are singletons and the top ten take 1.6%. Input material: PBMCs. This clonotype was obtained from a human donor in good health. The V and J genes are TRBV19 and TRBJ1-2; 8 nucleotides line up with TRBD1. The DNA of the CDR3 is TGTGCCAGTAGTAGACAGGGGCACTCTGGCTACACCTTC. Translation gives CASSRQGHSGYTF. The variable domain in full, with the rest retrieved from reference TRBV19 and TRBJ1-2, is DGGITQSPKYLFRKEGQNVTLSCEQNLNHDAMYWYRQDPGQGLRLIYYSQIVNDFQKGDIAEGYSVSREKKESFPLTVTSAQKNPTAFYLCASSRQGHSGYTFGSGTRLTVV.